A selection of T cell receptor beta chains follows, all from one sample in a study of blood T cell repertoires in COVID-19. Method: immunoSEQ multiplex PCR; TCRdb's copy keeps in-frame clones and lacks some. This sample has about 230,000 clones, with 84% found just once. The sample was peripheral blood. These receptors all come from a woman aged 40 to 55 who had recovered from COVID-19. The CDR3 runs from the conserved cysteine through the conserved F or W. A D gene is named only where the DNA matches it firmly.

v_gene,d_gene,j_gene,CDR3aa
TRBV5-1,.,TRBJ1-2,CASSLLAGAGYGYTF
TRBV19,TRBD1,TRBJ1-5,CASTPRAGQGGNQPQHF
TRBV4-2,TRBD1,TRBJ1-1,CASSQIIGTVVNTEAFF
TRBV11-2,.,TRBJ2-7,CASNYGSGTGMVGEQYF
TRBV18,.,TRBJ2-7,CASSPPADTYEQYF
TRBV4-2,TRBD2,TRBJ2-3,CASSQDWSGGHITDTQYF
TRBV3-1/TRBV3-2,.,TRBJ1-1,CASSQSSGGENTEAFF
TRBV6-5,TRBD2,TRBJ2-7,CASETGGVQNEQYF
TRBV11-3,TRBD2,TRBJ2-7,CASSILASSYEQYF
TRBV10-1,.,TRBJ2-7,CASSGTGDSSYEQYF
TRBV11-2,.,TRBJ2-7,CASSFGEHYEQYF
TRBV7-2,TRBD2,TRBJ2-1,CASSFSGGADEQFF
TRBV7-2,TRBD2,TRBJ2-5,CASSLGLGKETQYF
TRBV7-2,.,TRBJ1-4,CASSLVPGSGEKLFF
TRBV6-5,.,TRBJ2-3,CASSYHTGTSTDTQYF
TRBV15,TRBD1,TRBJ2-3,CATSRDRDSSRHQCF
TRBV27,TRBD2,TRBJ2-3,CASSPQPTSVRDTQYF
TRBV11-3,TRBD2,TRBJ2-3,CASSSGGDTQYF
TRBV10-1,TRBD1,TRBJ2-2,CASSDVGQGISGELFF
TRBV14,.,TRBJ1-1,CASSPISFRTAMNTEAFF
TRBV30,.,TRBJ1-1,CAWSVRANTEAFF
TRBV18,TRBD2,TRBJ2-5,CASSPPSGGARETQYF
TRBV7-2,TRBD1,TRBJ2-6,CASSFMQGQGPGANVLTF
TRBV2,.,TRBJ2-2,CASSDGGNTGELFF
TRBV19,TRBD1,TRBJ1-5,CASSKRQGTQPQHF
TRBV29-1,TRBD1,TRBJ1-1,CSTTQGANTEAFF
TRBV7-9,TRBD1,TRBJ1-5,CASSSQGDSNQPQHF
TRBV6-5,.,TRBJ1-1,CASSSRGGANTEAFF
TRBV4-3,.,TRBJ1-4,CASSQGSGQAANEKLFF
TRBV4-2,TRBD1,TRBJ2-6,CASSRDRVLNDPGANVLTF
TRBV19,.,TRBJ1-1,CASSMYRGMNTEAFF
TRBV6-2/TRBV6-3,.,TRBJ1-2,CASSYILSGQINYGYTF
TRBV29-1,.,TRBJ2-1,CSVERALVRGNYNEQFF
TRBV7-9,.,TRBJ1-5,CASSFEGVNQPQHF
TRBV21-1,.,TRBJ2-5,CASSKEGQLQETQYF
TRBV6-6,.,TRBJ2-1,CASSPRDWDNEQFF
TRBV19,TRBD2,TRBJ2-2,CASRQREGQNTGELFF
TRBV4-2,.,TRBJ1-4,CASGPGQFATNEKLFF